These 12 T cell receptor beta chains were all obtained from the same sample, sequenced in a study of shared clonotypes between healthy human individuals. The protocol was immunoSEQ multiplex PCR, while the TCRdb copy is restricted to in-frame clones and leaves out a portion. The table records a few hundred thousand clones, around 79% of them present only once. Sequenced sample: memory CD4+ T cells sorted from blood. As to subset: CD45RA-negative fraction. All receptors come from a man aged 25 to 40 in good health.

V is TRBV5-4 and J is TRBJ1-1; no firm D call. V was clipped by 2 bases and J by 3 bases, with 5 bases between them. The CDR3 is 12 residues long. In germline, CDR1 is SGHNT, CDR2 YYREEE (reference sequence). In nucleotides, the CDR3 is TGTGCCAGCAGCTTTGACGACACTGAAGCTTTCTTT. Protein: CASSFDDTEAFF.

As for this clone: A read error is the likely source, as a far larger clone sits one nucleotide away. V usage is TRBV2 and J usage is TRBJ1-2; D remains ambiguous. Trimming took 3 bases from V and 8 from J, leaving 13 bases between them. The CDR3 spans 13 residues. The germline V gene has CDR1 SNHLY and CDR2 FYNNEI. CDR3 protein: CASSDVSEYGYTF. CDR3 coding DNA: TGTGCCAGCAGTGACGTCTCCGAATACGGCTACACCTTC.

This clone was counted a few times. V is TRBV29-1 and J is TRBJ2-1; no firm D call. CDR1 and CDR2 (germline): SQVTM, ANQGSEA. CDR3 length equals 12 residues. The germline V and J ends were trimmed by 6 bases and 6 bases, with 12 bases remaining between them. The CDR3 DNA reads as TGCAGCGTACGTACCGCCGGCAATGAGCAGTTCTTC. It encodes CSVRTAGNEQFF.

The chain uses TRBV19 and TRBJ2-6, with a tentative D call TRBD2 (5 bases). The V end was cut by 1 base, the J end by 3 bases, with 16 bases between. The CDR3 length is 18 residues. Germline V CDR1 and CDR2: LNHDA, SQIVND (reference sequence). The CDR3 bases are TGTGCCAGTAGTATAGCTGGAACTAGGCTAGGTGGGGCCAACGTCCTGACTTTC. Amino acids: CASSIAGTRLGGANVLTF.

The chain joins TRBV9 to TRBJ1-1, with D tentatively TRBD1 (5 bases). The V gene lost 4 bases and the J gene lost 4 bases, with 14 bases spanning the gap. Germline CDR1 SGDLS, CDR2 YYNGEE. The CDR3 contains 14 residues. CDR3 protein: CASSTRAYRTEAFF. The CDR3 DNA is TGTGCCAGCAGCACCAGGGCTTATCGCACTGAAGCTTTCTTT.

As DNA, the CDR3 is TGCAGCGTTGAAGGTGCGGGCGGAAACATTCAGTACTTC. Its translation is CSVEGAGGNIQYF. The genes are TRBV29-1 and TRBJ2-4, with a possible D match to TRBD2 (5 bases). Germline V lookup: CDR1 SQVTM, CDR2 ANQGSEA. This CDR3 comprises 13 residues. The V end lost 1 base, the J end lost 6 bases, and 10 bases lay between the germline ends.

The chain carries TRBV6-5 and TRBJ2-7, with unresolved D. V lost 4 bases and J lost 2, with 6 bases in between. Germline V lookup: CDR1 MNHEY, CDR2 SVGAGI. This CDR3 has 12 residues. The DNA for the CDR3 is TGTGCCAGCAGTTCAGCGACCTACGAGCAGTACTTC. As protein: CASSSATYEQYF.

V and J are TRBV7-2 and TRBJ2-7, with a tentative D call TRBD2 (5 bases). V gave up 5 bases and J gave up 2 bases, with 10 bases separating them. In germline, CDR1 is SGHTA, CDR2 FQGNSA. This CDR3 has 13 residues. Written as DNA, the CDR3 is TGTGCCAGCAGCGCACTAGGTCCCTACGAGCAGTACTTC. Its translation: CASSALGPYEQYF.

This chain uses TRBV6-4 with TRBJ2-7; 9 nucleotides agree with TRBD1. The CDR3 extends over 17 amino acids. The germline CDR1 and CDR2 sequences are MRHNA and SNTAGT. V gave up 7 bases and J gave up 2 bases; unmatched junction bases: 15. The CDR3, as DNA: TGTGCCAGCAATTCCTTCCTCCGGGACAGGGCCACCTACGAGCAGTACTTC. Translating it yields CASNSFLRDRATYEQYF.

The V and J genes are TRBV6-5 and TRBJ1-3; D is undetermined. With 2 bases removed from V and 2 bases from J, the gap between germline ends came to 7 bases. This CDR3 contains 14 residues. Germline V gene sequence: CDR1 MNHEY, CDR2 SVGAGI. The CDR3 is CASSYGYTGNTIYF. CDR3 bases: TGTGCCAGCAGTTACGGGTATACTGGAAACACCATATATTTT.

This chain links TRBV5-6 with TRBJ1-6; maybe TRBD1 (5 bases). The CDR3 consists of 14 residues. Trimming pared 5 bases from V and 9 bases from J, leaving 15 bases between. Germline CDR1 reads SGHDT; CDR2 reads YYEEEE. As DNA, the CDR3 is TGTGCCAGCAGGTCACGGACCGGGGGTTCACCCCTCCACTTT. Translation: CASRSRTGGSPLHF.

This clone was seen only a few times. The J gene is TRBJ2-1, the V gene TRBV28, with D tentatively TRBD1 (7 bases). The CDR3 contains 16 residues. Trimming took off 5 bases at V and 4 bases at J, with 18 bases between the two ends. Germline values: CDR1 MDHEN, CDR2 SYDVKM. CDR3 residues: CASSPSGGIGYNEQFF. CDR3 bases: TGTGCCAGCAGTCCCTCAGGGGGGATAGGGTACAATGAGCAGTTCTTC.